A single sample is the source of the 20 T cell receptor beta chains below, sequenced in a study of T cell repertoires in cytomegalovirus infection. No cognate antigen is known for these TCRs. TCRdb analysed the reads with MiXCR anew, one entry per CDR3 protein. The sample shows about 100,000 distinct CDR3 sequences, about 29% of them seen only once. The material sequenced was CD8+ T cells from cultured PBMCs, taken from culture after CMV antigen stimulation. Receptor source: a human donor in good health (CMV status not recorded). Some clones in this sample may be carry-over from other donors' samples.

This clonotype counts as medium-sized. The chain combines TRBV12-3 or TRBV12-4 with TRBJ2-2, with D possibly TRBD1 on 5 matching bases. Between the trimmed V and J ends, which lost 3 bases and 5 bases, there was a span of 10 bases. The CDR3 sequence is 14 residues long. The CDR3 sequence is CASSFGARTGELFF. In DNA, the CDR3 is TGTGCCAGCAGTTTTGGGGCCAGGACCGGGGAGCTGTTTTTT.

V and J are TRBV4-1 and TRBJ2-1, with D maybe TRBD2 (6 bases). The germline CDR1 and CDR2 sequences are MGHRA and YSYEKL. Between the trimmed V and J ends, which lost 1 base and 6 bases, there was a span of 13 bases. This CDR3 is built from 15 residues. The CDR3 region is CASSQGPSVGNEQFF. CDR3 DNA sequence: TGCGCCAGCAGCCAAGGACCTAGCGTGGGCAATGAGCAGTTCTTC.

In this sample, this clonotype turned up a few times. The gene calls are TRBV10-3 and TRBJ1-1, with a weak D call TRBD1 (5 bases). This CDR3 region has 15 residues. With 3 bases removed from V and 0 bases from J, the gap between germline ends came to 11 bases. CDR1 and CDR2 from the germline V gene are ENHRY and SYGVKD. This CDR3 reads CAISDGLGVNTEAFF. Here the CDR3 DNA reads TGTGCCATCAGTGACGGGCTAGGGGTGAACACTGAAGCTTTCTTT.

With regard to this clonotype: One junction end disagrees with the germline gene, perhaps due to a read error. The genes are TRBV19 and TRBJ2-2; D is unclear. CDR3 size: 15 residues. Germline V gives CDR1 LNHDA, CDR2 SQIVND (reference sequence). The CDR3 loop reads CVSSIGPVRTGELFF. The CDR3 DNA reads TGTGTCAGTAGTATAGGACCAGTCCGGACCGGGGAGCTGTTTTTT.

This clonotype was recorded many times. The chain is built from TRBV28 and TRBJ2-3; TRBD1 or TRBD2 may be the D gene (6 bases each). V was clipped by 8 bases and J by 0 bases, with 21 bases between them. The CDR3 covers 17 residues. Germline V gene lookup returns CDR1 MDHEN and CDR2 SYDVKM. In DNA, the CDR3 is TGTGCCAGCTCGGGACACCGACCTGGGACTAGCACAGATACGCAGTATTTT. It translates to CASSGHRPGTSTDTQYF.

The CDR3 coding sequence is TGTGCCAGCAGTATGACAGGAAGGGATACTGAAGCTTTCTTT. It specifies CASSMTGRDTEAFF. The chain couples TRBV2 to TRBJ1-1; maybe TRBD1 (6 bases). V dropped 5 bases and J dropped 5 bases, with 15 bases sitting between them. CDR1 and CDR2 from the germline V gene are SNHLY and FYNNEI. There are 14 residues in the CDR3.

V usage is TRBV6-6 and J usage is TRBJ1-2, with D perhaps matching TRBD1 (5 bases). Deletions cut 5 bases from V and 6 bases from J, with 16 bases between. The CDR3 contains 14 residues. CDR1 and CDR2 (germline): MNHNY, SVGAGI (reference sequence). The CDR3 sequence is CASSVRAGFNGYTF. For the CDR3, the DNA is TGTGCCAGCAGTGTCAGGGCGGGATTCAATGGCTACACCTTC.

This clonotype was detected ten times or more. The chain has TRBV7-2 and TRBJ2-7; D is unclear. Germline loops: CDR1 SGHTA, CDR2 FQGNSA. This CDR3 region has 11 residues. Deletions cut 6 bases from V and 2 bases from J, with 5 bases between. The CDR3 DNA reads TGTGCCAGCAGTCGTACCTACGAGCAGTACTTC. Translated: CASSRTYEQYF.

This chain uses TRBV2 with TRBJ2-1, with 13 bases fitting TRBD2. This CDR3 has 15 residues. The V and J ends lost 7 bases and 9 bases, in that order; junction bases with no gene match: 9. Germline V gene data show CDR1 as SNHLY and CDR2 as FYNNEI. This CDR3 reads CASKGTSGGASEQFF. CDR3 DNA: TGTGCCAGCAAGGGAACTAGCGGGGGGGCCTCTGAGCAGTTCTTC.

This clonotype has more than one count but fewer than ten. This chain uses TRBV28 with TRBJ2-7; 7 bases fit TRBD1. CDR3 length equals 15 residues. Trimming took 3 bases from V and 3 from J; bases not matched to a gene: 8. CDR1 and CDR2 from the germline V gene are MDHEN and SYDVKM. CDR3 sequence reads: CASSFLGSGGYEQYF. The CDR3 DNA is TGTGCCAGCAGTTTCCTGGGATCAGGGGGCTACGAGCAGTACTTC.

CDR3 DNA: TGTGCCAGCAGCCCCCCCGGGACCGCGAACACTGAAGCTTTCTTT. As protein: CASSPPGTANTEAFF. The chain has TRBV7-2 and TRBJ1-1, with a possible D match to TRBD1 (5 bases). V was cut by 5 bases and J by 1 base, with 14 bases left in between. Germline V gene sequence: CDR1 SGHTA, CDR2 FQGNSA. The CDR3 covers 15 residues.

The CDR3 spells CASSFSRDSYNEQFF. The CDR3 DNA is TGTGCCAGCAGCTTCAGCAGGGACTCCTACAATGAGCAGTTCTTC. J is TRBJ2-1 and V is TRBV7-9, with a possible D match to TRBD1 (5 bases). V was clipped by 3 bases and J by 0 bases, with 9 bases between them. The germline V gene encodes CDR1 SEHNR and CDR2 FQNEAQ (reference sequence). CDR3 length: 15 residues.

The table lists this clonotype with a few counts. The CDR3 DNA is TGCGCCAGCAGCCCGGAGCCCCGGGGGAACACTGAAGCTTTCTTT. It yields the protein CASSPEPRGNTEAFF. The rearrangement links TRBV4-1 to TRBJ1-1; D unresolved. The CDR3 has 15 residues. CDR1 is MGHRA and CDR2 is YSYEKL in the germline V gene. V was trimmed by 4 bases and J by 1 base, leaving 13 bases between them.

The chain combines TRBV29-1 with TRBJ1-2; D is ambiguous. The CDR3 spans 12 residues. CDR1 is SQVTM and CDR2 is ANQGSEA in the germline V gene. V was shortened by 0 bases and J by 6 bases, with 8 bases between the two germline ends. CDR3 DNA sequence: TGCAGCGTTGAAGATCTAACGGATGGCTACACCTTC. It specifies CSVEDLTDGYTF.

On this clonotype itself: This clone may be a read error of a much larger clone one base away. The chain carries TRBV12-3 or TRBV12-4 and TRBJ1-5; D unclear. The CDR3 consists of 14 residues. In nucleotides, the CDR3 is TGTGCCAGCAGTTATTGGCAGAGCAATCAGCCCCAGGATTTT. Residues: CASSYWQSNQPQDF.

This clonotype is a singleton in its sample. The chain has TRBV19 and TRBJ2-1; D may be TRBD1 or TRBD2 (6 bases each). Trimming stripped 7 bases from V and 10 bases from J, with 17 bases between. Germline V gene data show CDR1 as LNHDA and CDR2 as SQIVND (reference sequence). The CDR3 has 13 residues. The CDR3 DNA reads TGTGCCAGTATGGTATCGGGGGCTGTGGAGCAGTTCTTC. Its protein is CASMVSGAVEQFF.

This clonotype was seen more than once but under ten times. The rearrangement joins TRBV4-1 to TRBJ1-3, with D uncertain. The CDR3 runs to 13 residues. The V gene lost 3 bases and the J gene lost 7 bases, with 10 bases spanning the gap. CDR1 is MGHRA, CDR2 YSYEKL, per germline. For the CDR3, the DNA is TGCGCCAGCAGCCACCTCCCGGAGAACACCATATATTTT. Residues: CASSHLPENTIYF.

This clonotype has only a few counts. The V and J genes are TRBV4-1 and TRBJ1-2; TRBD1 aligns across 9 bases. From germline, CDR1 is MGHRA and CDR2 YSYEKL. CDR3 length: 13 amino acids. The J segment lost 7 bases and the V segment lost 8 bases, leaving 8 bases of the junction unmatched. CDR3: CASWGTGTVGYTF. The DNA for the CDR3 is TGCGCCAGCTGGGGGACAGGGACTGTTGGCTACACCTTC.

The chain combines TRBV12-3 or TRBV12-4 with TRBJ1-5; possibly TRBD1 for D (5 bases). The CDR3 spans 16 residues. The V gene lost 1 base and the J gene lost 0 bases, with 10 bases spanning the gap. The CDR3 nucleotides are TGTGCCAGCAGTTTAGGGGGACCGTATAGCAATCAGCCCCAGCATTTT. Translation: CASSLGGPYSNQPQHF.

Here the CDR3 reads CASSGPHPWVKYNEQFF. CDR3 bases: TGTGCCAGCAGCGGTCCTCACCCTTGGGTAAAATACAATGAGCAGTTCTTC. V is TRBV2 and J is TRBJ2-1; D unresolved. The germline V gene encodes CDR1 SNHLY and CDR2 FYNNEI. V was cut by 6 bases and J by 4 bases, with 22 bases left in between. This CDR3 region has 17 residues.